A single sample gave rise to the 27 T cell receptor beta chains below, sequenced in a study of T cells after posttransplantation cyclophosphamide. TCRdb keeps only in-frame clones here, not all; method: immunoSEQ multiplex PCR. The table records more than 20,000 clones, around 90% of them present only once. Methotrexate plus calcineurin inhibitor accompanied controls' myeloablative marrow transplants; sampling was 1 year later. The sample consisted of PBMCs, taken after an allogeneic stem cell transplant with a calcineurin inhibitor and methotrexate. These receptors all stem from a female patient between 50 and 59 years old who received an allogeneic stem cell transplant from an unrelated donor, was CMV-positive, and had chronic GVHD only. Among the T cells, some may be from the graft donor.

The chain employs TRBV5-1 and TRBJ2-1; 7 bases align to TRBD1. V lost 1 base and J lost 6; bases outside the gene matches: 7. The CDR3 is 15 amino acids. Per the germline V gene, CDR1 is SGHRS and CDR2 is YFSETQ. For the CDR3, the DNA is TGCGCCAGCAGCTTGCGCCAGGGGGAAAGCAATGAGCAGTTCTTC. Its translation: CASSLRQGESNEQFF.

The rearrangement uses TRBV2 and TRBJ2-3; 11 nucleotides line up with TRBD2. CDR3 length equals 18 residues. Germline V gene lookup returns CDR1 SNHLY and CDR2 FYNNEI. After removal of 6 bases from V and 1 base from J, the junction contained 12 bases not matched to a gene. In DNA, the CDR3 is TGTGCCAGCAGCACGAAAGCCGGGACTAGCGGACGCACAGATACGCAGTATTTT. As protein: CASSTKAGTSGRTDTQYF. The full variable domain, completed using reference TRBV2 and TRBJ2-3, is EPEVTQTPSHQVTQMGQEVILRCVPISNHLYFYWYRQILGQKVEFLVSFYNNEISEKSEIFDDQFSVERPDGSNFTLKIRSTKLEDSAMYFCASSTKAGTSGRTDTQYFGPGTRLTVL.

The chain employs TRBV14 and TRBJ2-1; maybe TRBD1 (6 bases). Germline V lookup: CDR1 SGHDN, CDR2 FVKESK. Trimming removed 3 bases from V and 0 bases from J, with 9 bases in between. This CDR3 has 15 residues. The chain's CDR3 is CASSHQGFSYNEQFF. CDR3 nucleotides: TGTGCCAGCAGCCATCAGGGGTTCTCCTACAATGAGCAGTTCTTC.

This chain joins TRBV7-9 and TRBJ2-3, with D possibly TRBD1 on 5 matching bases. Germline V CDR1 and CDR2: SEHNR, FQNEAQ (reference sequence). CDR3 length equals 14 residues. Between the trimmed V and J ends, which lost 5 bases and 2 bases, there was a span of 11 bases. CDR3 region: CASSPQTVTDTQYF. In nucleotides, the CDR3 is TGTGCCAGCAGCCCCCAGACAGTCACAGATACGCAGTATTTT. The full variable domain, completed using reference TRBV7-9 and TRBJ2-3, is DTGVSQNPRHKITKRGQNVTFRCDPISEHNRLYWYRQTLGQGPEFLTYFQNEAQLEKSRLLSDRFSAERPKGSFSTLEIQRTEQGDSAMYLCASSPQTVTDTQYFGPGTRLTVL.

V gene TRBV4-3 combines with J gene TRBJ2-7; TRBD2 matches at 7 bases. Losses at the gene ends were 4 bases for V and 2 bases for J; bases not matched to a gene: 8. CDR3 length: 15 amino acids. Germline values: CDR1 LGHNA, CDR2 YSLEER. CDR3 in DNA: TGCGCCAGCAGCCTCCGAGCCAGCGGGGCCTACGAGCAGTACTTC. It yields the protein CASSLRASGAYEQYF.

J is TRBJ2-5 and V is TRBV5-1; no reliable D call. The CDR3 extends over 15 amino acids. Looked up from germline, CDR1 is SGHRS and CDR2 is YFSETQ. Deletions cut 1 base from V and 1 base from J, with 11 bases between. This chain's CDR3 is CASSLPWRSQETQYF. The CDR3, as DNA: TGCGCCAGCAGCTTGCCCTGGCGGAGCCAAGAGACCCAGTACTTC.

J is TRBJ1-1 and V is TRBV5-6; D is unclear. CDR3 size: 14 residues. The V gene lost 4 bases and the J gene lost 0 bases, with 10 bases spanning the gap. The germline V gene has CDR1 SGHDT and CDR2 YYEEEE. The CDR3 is CASSRRRLNTEAFF. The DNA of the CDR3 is TGTGCCAGCAGCCGGAGGCGGCTGAACACTGAAGCTTTCTTT.

The CDR3 region is CASASVGGDRSGYTF. CDR3 DNA sequence: TGTGCCAGCGCTTCGGTCGGGGGGGATCGATCTGGCTACACCTTC. This chain connects TRBV5-4 to TRBJ1-2, with a tentative D call TRBD1 (5 bases). In germline, CDR1 is SGHNT, CDR2 YYREEE (reference sequence). V was trimmed by 7 bases and J by 7 bases, leaving 23 bases between them. The CDR3 spans 15 residues.

CDR3 in amino acids: CASSVRDRVSIEQFF. CDR3 DNA: TGCGCCAGCAGCGTCCGGGACAGGGTTTCGATTGAGCAGTTCTTC. This chain connects TRBV5-1 to TRBJ2-1, with 9 bases identical to TRBD1. J gave up 9 bases and V 4 bases, and 11 bases lay outside the gene matches. The germline V gene encodes CDR1 SGHRS and CDR2 YFSETQ. CDR3 size: 15 residues.

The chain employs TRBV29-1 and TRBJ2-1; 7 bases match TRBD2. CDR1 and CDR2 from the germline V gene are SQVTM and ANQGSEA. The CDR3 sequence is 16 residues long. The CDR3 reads CGAYFLAARSYNEQFF. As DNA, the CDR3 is TGCGGGGCCTATTTTCTAGCGGCCCGCTCCTACAATGAGCAGTTCTTC.

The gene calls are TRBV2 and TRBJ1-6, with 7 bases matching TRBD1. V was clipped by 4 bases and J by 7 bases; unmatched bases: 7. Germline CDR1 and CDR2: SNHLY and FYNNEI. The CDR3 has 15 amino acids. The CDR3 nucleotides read TGTGCCAGCAGTGCGACAGGGAACGAGAATTCACCCCTCCACTTT. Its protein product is CASSATGNENSPLHF.

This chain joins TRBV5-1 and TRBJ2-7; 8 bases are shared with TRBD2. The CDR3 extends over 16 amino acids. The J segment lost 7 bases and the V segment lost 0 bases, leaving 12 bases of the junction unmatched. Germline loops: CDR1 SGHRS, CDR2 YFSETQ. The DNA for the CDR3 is TGCGCCAGCAGCTTGGCCTCGTTGGGCGGGAGGAGGGAGCAGTACTTC. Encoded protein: CASSLASLGGRREQYF.

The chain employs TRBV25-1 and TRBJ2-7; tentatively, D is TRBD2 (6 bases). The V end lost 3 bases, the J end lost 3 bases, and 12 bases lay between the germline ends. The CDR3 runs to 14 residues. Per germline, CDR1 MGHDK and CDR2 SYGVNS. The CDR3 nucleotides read TGTGCCAGCAGTGAGGAGGGGAGGATCTACGAGCAGTACTTC. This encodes CASSEEGRIYEQYF.

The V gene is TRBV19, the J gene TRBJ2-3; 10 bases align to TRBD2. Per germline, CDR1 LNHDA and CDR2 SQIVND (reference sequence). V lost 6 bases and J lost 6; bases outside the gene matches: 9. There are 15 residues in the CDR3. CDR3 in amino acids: CASRTRGTSVDTQYF. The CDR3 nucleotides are TGTGCCAGTAGAACCCGAGGGACTAGCGTCGATACGCAGTATTTT.

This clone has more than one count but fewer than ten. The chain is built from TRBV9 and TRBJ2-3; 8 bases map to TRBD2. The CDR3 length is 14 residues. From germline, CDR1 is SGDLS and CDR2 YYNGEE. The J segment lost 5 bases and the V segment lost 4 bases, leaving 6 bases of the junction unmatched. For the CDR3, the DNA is TGTGCCAGCAGCCGGATGGCGGGAGGAGATACGCAGTATTTT. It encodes CASSRMAGGDTQYF. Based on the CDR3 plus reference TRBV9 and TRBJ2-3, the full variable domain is DSGVTQTPKHLITATGQRVTLRCSPRSGDLSVYWYQQSLDQGLQFLIQYYNGEERAKGNILERFSAQQFPDLHSELNLSSLELGDSALYFCASSRMAGGDTQYFGPGTRLTVL.

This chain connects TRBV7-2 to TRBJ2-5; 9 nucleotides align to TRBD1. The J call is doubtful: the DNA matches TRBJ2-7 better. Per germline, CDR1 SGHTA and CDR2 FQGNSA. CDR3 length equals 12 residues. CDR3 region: CASSHRGREQYF. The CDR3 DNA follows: TGTGCCAGCAGCCACAGGGGGCGCGAGCAGTACTTC.

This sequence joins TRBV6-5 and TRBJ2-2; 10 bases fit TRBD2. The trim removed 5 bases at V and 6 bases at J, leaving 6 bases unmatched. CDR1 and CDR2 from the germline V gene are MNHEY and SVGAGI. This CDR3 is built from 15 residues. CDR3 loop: CASSTLAGVAGELFF. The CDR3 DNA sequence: TGTGCCAGCAGTACCCTAGCGGGAGTGGCCGGGGAGCTGTTTTTT.

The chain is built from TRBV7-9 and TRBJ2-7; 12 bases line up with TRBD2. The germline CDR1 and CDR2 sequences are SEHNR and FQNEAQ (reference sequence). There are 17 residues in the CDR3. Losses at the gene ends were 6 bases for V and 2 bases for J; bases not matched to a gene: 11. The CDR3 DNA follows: TGTGCCAGCAGACATCCGACTAGCGGGGGTTCCACCTACGAGCAGTACTTC. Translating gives CASRHPTSGGSTYEQYF. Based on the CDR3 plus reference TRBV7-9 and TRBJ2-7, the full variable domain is DTGVSQNPRHKITKRGQNVTFRCDPISEHNRLYWYRQTLGQGPEFLTYFQNEAQLEKSRLLSDRFSAERPKGSFSTLEIQRTEQGDSAMYLCASRHPTSGGSTYEQYFGPGTRLTVT.

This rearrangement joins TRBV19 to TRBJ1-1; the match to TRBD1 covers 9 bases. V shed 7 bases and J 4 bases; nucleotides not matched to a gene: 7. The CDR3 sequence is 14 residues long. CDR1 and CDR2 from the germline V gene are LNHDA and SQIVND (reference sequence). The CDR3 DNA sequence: TGTGCCAGTACAACTTACAGGGGGCCCACTGAAGCTTTCTTT. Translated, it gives CASTTYRGPTEAFF.

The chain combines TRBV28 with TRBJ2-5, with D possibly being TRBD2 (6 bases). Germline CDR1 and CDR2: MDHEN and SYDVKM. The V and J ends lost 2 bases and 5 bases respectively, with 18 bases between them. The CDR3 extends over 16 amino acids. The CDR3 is CASSLGFGGRRETQYF. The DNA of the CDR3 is TGTGCCAGCAGTTTAGGGTTCGGTGGGAGGCGGGAGACCCAGTACTTC.

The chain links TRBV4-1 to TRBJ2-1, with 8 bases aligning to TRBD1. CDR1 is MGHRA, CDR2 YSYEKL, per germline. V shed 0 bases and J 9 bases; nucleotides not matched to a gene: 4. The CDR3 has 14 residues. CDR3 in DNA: TGCGCCAGCAGCCAAGATCTGGACAGGGTTGAGCAGTTCTTC. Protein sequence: CASSQDLDRVEQFF.

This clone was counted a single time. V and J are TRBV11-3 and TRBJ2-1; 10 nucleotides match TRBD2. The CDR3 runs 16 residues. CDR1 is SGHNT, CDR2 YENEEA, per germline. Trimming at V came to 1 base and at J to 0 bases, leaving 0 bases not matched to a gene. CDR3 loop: CASSLASGSSYNEQFF. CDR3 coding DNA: TGTGCCAGCAGCTTAGCTAGCGGGAGCTCCTACAATGAGCAGTTCTTC.

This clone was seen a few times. CDR3 in DNA: TGTGCCATCAGTCTTAGCGGGAGTGAGGACGAGCAGTACTTC. This gives the protein CAISLSGSEDEQYF. The chain joins TRBV10-3 to TRBJ2-7; TRBD2 agrees at 9 bases. Germline V lookup: CDR1 ENHRY, CDR2 SYGVKD. After removal of 5 bases from V and 5 bases from J, the junction contained 7 bases not matched to a gene. This CDR3 has 14 amino acids.

The CDR3 DNA reads as TGCGCCAGCAGCTCCGGGACAGGGGGTGGAAACACCATATATTTT. This translates into CASSSGTGGGNTIYF. The chain combines TRBV5-1 with TRBJ1-3; 11 bases agree with TRBD1. The V gene end was trimmed by 3 bases and the J gene end by 3 bases; junction bases not matched to a gene: 2. The CDR3 covers 15 residues. Germline-derived CDR1 and CDR2 are SGHRS and YFSETQ. Full variable domain (remainder filled in from reference TRBV5-1 and TRBJ1-3): KAGVTQTPRYLIKTRGQQVTLSCSPISGHRSVSWYQQTPGQGLQFLFEYFSETQRNKGNFPGRFSGRQFSNSRSEMNVSTLELGDSALYLCASSSGTGGGNTIYFGEGSWLTVV.

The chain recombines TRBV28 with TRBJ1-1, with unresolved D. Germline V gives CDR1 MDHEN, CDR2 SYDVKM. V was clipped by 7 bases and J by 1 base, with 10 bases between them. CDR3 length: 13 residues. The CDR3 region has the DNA TGTGCCAGCACCGAACAGAGGAACACTGAAGCTTTCTTT. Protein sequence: CASTEQRNTEAFF.

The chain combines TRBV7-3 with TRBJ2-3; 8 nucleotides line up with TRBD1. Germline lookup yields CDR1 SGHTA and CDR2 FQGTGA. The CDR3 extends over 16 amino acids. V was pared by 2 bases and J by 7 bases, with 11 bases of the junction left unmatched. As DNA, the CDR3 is TGTGCCAGCAGCTTAGACCGGGCAGGGGGCGCTTATACGCAGTATTTT. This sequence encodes CASSLDRAGGAYTQYF.

This chain's CDR3 is CASSDRIRGSLLQPTSYEQYF. The CDR3, as DNA: TGTGCCAGTAGTGACCGAATCAGGGGATCTCTTCTTCAACCCACTTCTTACGAGCAGTACTTC. The chain recombines TRBV19 with TRBJ2-5; the D gene is possibly TRBD1 (6 bases). The J call may not be correct, given that the DNA end is closer to TRBJ2-7. The CDR3 has 21 residues. Looked up from germline, CDR1 is LNHDA and CDR2 is SQIVND (reference sequence).